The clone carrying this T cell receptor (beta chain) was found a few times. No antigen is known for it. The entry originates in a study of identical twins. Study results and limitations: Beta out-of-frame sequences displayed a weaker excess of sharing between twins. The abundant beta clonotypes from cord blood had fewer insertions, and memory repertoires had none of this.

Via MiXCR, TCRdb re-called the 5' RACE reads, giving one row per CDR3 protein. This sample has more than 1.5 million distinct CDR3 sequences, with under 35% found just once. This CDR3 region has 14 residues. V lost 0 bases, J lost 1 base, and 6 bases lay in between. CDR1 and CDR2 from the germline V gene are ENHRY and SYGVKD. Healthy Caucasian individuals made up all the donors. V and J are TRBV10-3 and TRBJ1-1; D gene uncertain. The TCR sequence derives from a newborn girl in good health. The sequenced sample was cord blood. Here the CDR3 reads CAISESWENTEAFF. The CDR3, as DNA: TGTGCCATCAGTGAGTCATGGGAGAACACTGAAGCTTTCTTT.